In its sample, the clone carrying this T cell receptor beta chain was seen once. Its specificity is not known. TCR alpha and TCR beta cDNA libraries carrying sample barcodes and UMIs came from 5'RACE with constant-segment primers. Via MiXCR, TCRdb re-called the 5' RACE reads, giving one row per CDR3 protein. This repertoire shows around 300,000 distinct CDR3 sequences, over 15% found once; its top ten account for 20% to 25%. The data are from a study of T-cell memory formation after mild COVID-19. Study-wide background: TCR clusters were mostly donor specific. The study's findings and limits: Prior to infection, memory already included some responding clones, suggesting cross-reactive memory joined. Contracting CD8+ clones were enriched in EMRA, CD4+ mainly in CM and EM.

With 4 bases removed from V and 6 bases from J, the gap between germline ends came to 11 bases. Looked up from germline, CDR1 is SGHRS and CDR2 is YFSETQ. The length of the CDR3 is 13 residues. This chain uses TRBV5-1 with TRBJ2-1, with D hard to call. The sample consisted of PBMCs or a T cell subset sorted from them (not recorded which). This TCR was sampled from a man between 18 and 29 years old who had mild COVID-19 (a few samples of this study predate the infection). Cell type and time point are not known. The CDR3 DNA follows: TGCGCCAGCAGCCCCTCAGACGTCAATGAGCAGTTCTTC. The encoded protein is CASSPSDVNEQFF.